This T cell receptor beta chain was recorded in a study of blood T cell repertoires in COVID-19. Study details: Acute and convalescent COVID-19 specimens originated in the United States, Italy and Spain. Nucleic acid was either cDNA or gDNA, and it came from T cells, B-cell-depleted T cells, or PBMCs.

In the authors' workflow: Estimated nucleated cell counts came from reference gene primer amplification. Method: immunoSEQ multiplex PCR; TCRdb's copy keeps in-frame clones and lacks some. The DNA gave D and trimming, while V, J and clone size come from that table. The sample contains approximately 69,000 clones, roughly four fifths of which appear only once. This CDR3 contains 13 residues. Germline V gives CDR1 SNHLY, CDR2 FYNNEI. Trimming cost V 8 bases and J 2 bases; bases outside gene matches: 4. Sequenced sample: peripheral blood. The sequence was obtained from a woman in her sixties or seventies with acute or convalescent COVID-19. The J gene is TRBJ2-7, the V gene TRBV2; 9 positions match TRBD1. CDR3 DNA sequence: TGTGCCAGCTTACAGGGGGCCCCCTACGAGCAGTACTTC. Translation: CASLQGAPYEQYF.